The clone carrying this TCR beta chain was seen ten or more times. This CDR3 region has 9 residues. Germline V gene data show CDR1 as SEHNR and CDR2 as FQNEAQ (reference sequence). V lost 8 bases and J 10 bases, leaving 6 bases between the germline ends. TCRdb re-derived calls from the RACE reads in MiXCR, one entry per CDR3 protein. The table includes approximately 87,000 distinct CDR3 sequences, approximately 10% detected once. This entry belongs to a study of human T cells and chemical hapten exposure. Sample time point: patch test 2, 6 weeks after DPC sensitization. Treatment indicated: therapeutic diphenylcyclopropenone sensitization with weekly scalp DPC.

The rearrangement joins TRBV7-9 to TRBJ2-1; D uncertain. This receptor was taken from a middle-aged woman with alopecia areata. Some clones in this sample may be carry-over from other donors' samples. Sequenced material: whole blood, taken in connection with sensitization to the hapten diphenylcyclopropenone (DPC). The chain's CDR3 is CASGPEQFF. The CDR3 DNA reads TGTGCCAGCGGACCGGAGCAGTTCTTC.